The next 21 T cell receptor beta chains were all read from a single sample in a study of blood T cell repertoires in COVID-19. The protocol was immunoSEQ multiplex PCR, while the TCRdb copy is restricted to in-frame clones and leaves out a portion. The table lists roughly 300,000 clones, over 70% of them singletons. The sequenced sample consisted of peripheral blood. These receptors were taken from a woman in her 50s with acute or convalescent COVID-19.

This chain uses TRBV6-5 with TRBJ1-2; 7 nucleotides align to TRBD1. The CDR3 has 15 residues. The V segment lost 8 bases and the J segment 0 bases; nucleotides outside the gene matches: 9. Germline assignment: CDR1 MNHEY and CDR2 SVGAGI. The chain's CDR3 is CASGNRGSTNYGYTF. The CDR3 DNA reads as TGTGCCAGCGGGAACAGGGGTAGTACTAACTATGGCTACACCTTC.

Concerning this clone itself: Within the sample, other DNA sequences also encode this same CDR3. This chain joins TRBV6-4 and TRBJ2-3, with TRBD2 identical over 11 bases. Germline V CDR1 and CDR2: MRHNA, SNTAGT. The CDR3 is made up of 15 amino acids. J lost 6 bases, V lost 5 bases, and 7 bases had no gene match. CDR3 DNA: TGTGCCAGCAGTCCCACTAGCGGGGGACGGGATACGCAGTATTTT. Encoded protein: CASSPTSGGRDTQYF.

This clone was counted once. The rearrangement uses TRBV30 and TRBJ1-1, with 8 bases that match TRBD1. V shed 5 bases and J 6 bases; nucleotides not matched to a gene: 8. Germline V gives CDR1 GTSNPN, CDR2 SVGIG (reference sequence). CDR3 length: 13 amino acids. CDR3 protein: CAWADRGDAEAFF. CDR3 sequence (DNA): TGTGCCTGGGCAGACAGGGGAGATGCTGAAGCTTTCTTT.

The CDR3 region is CASSSQSLAQETQYF. CDR3 DNA sequence: TGTGCCAGCAGCTCGCAAAGCCTCGCACAAGAGACCCAGTACTTC. This chain uses TRBV5-4 with TRBJ2-5; unclear D gene. The CDR3 is 15 amino acids. Trimming took off 3 bases at V and 2 bases at J, with 14 bases between the two ends. Looked up from germline, CDR1 is SGHNT and CDR2 is YYREEE (reference sequence).

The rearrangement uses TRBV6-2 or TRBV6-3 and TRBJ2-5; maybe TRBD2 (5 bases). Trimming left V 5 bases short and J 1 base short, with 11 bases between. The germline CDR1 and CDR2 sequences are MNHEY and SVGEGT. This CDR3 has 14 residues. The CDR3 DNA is TGTGCCAGCAGTGCGGGCGGTGCCCAAGAGACCCAGTACTTC. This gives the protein CASSAGGAQETQYF.

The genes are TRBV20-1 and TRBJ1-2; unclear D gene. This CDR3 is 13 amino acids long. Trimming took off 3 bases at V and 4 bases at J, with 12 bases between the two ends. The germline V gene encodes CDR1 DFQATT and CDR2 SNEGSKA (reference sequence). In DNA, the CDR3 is TGCAGTGCTAGTCCGCAGTCCCGCTATGGCTACACCTTC. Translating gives CSASPQSRYGYTF.

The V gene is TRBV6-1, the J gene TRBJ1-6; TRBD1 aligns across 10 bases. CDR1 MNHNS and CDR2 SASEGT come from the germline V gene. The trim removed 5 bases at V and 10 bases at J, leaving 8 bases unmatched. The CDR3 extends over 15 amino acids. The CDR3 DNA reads TGTGCCAGCAGTTCCACCGGACAGGGGGGATCACCCCTCCACTTT. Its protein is CASSSTGQGGSPLHF.

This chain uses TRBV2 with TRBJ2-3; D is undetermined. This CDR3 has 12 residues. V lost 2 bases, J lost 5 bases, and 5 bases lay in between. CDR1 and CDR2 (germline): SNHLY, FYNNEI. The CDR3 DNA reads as TGTGCCAGCAGTGAACGAGGAGATACGCAGTATTTT. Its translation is CASSERGDTQYF. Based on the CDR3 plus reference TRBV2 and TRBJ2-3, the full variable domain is EPEVTQTPSHQVTQMGQEVILRCVPISNHLYFYWYRQILGQKVEFLVSFYNNEISEKSEIFDDQFSVERPDGSNFTLKIRSTKLEDSAMYFCASSERGDTQYFGPGTRLTVL.

CDR3 in amino acids: CASSPGTTANNEQFF. The CDR3 nucleotides are TGTGCCAGCTCGCCTGGTACGACAGCCAACAATGAGCAGTTCTTC. J is TRBJ2-1 and V is TRBV18; maybe TRBD1 (5 bases). Germline CDR1 and CDR2: KGHSH and LQKENI. The CDR3 consists of 15 residues. V was shortened by 6 bases and J by 5 bases, with 17 bases between the two germline ends. Variable domain in full (rest from reference TRBV18 and TRBJ2-1): NAGVMQNPRHLVRRRGQEARLRCSPMKGHSHVYWYRQLPEEGLKFMVYLQKENIIDESGMPKERFSAEFPKEGPSILRIQQVVRGDSAAYFCASSPGTTANNEQFFGPGTRLTVL.

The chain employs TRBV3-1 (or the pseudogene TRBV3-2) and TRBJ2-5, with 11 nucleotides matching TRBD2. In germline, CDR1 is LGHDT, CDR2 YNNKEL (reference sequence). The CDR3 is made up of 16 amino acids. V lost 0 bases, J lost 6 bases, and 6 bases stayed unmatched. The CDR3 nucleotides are TGTGCCAGCAGCCAAGATAGCGGGGGGGCCCCACAGACCCAGTACTTC. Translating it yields CASSQDSGGAPQTQYF.

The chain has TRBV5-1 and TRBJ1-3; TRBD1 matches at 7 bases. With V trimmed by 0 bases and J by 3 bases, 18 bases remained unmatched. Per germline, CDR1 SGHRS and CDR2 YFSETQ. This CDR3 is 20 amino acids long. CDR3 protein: CASSLGSAPKRGGLGNTIYF. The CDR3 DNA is TGCGCCAGCAGCTTGGGTTCTGCCCCGAAGAGAGGGGGCCTTGGAAACACCATATATTTT.

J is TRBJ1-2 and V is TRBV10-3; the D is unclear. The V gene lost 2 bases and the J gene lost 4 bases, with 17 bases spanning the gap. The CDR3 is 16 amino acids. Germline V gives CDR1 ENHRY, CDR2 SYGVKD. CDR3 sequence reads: CAISEIGPGGRYGYTF. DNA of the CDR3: TGTGCCATCAGTGAGATAGGCCCAGGCGGGCGCTATGGCTACACCTTC.

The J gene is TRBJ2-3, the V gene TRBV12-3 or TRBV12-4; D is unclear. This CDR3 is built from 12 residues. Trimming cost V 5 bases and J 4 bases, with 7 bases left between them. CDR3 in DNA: TGTGCCAGCAGTCATCAGGCAGATACGCAGTATTTT. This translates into CASSHQADTQYF.

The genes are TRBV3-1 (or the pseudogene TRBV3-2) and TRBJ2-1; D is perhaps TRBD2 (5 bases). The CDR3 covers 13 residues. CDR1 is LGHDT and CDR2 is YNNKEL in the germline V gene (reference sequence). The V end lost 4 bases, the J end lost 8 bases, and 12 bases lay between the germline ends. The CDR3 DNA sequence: TGTGCCAGCAGCCGCGGAGGAGGAGATGAGCAGTTCTTC. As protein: CASSRGGGDEQFF.

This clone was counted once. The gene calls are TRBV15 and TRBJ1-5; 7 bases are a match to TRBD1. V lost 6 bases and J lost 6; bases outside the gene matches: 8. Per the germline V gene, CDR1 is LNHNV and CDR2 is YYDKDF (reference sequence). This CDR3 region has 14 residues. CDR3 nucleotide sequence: TGTGCCACCAGTCGACAGGGCCCCCGTCAGCCCCAGCATTTT. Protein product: CATSRQGPRQPQHF.

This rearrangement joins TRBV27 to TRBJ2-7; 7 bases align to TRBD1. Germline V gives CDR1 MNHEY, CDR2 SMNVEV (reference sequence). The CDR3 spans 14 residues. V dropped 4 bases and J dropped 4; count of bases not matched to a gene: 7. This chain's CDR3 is CASSSWDRSYEQYV. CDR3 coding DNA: TGTGCCAGCAGTTCATGGGACAGAAGTTACGAGCAGTACGTC.

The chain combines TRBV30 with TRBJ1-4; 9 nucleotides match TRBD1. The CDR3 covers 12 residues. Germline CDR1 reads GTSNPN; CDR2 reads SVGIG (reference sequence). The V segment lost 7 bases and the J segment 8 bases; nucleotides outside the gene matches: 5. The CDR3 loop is CALDRGKEKLFF. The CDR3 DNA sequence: TGTGCCTTGGACAGGGGAAAAGAAAAACTGTTTTTT.

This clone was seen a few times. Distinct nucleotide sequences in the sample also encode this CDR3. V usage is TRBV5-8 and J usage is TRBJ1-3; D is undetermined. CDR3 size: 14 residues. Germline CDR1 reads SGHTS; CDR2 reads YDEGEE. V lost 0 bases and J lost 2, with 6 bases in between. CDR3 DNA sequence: TGTGCCAGCAGCTTGGGGTCGGCTGGAAACACCATATATTTT. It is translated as CASSLGSAGNTIYF.

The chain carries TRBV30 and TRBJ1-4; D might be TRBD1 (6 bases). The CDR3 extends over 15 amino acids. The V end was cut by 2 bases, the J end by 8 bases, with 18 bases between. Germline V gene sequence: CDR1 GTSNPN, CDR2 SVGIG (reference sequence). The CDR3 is CAWSREGGAREKLFF. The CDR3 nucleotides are TGTGCCTGGAGTCGCGAGGGGGGGGCGCGAGAAAAACTGTTTTTT.

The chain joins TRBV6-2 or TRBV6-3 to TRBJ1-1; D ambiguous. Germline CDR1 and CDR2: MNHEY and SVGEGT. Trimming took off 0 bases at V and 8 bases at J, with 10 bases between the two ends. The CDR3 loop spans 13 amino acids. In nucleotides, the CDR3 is TGTGCCAGCAGTTACTCGAGGGTTGGGGAAGCTTTCTTT. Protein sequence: CASSYSRVGEAFF.

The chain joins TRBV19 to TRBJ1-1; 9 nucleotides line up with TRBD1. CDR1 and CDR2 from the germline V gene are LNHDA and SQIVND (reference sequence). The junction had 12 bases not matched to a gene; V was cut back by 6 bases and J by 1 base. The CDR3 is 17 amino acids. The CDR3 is CASSPYGTGTENTEAFF. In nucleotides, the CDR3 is TGTGCCAGTAGCCCTTACGGGACAGGGACGGAGAACACTGAAGCTTTCTTT.